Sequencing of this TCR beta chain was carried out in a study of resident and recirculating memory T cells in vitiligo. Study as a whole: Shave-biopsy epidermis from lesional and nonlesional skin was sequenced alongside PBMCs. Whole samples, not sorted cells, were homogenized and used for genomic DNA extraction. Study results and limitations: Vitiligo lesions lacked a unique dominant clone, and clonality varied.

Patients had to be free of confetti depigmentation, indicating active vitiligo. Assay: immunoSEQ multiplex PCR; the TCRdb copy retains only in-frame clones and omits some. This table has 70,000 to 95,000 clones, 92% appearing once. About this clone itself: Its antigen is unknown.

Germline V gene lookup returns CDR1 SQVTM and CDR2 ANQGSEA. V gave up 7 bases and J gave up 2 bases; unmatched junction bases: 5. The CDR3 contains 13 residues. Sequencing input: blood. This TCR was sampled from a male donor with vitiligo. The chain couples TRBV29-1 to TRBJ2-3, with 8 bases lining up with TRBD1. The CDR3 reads CSGRTGFTDTQYF. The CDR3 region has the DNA TGCAGCGGCCGGACAGGGTTCACAGATACGCAGTATTTT.